The 29 T cell receptor beta chains below were found in one sample sequenced in a study of T cells after yellow fever vaccination. In TCRdb, the 5' RACE reads were re-called with MiXCR into one record per CDR3 protein. The sample lists 140,000 to 150,000 distinct CDR3 sequences; more than 6.5% were seen once. The sample in question was CD4+ T cells sorted from PBMCs, obtained 10 days after the yellow fever booster vaccination. The receptors derive from a man aged 25-45 years who received the YFV17D yellow fever vaccine.

This clonotype was counted only a few times. The V call is TRBV12-3 or TRBV12-4, the J call TRBJ2-4, with 8 bases lining up with TRBD2. With V trimmed by 2 bases and J by 0 bases, 3 bases remained unmatched. This CDR3 comprises 16 residues. This CDR3 is CASSLREGIAKNIQYF. In DNA, the CDR3 is TGTGCCAGCAGTTTACGGGAGGGGATAGCCAAAAACATTCAGTACTTC.

Worth noting for this clonotype: Since a much larger clone is just one base distant, this may be a read error. CDR3 DNA: TGTGCCAGCAGCCCCAGCGGGACAGCGCGAGGTCAGCCCCAGCATTTT. It codes for CASSPSGTARGQPQHF. The chain carries TRBV5-5 and TRBJ1-5; 7 positions agree with TRBD1. Germline V gene data show CDR1 as SGHKS and CDR2 as YYEKEE (reference sequence). The CDR3 totals 16 residues. V dropped 4 bases and J dropped 6; count of bases not matched to a gene: 13.

At least ten counts were recorded for this clonotype. This chain joins TRBV24-1 and TRBJ2-2; perhaps TRBD2 as D (6 bases). This CDR3 spans 15 amino acids. The V gene's germline CDR1 is KGHDR and CDR2 SFDVKD. Between the trimmed V and J ends, which lost 3 bases and 8 bases, there was a span of 15 bases. CDR3 coding DNA: TGTGCCACCAGTGATCCTGGCGGGGATGGAGGGGAGCTGTTTTTT. Protein: CATSDPGGDGGELFF.

This clonotype appeared many times. The V gene is TRBV21-1, the J gene TRBJ2-1; the DNA was not compared with TRBD2, the D call given in the table. TRBV21-1 is termed a pseudogene. This CDR3 region has 24 residues. CDR3 nucleotide sequence: TGTGCCAGCAGCAAAGCGCGGAAGCTAGCGGGCAAACTACTAGCACTCAGCTCCTACAATGAGCAGTTCTTC. It translates to CASSKARKLAGKLLALSSYNEQFF.

This clonotype was observed many times. The V and J genes are TRBV7-2 and TRBJ1-4, with D maybe TRBD1 (5 bases). This CDR3 contains 14 residues. Germline V gene lookup returns CDR1 SGHTA and CDR2 FQGNSA. V was cut by 2 bases and J by 8 bases, with 12 bases left in between. The CDR3 protein is CASSLKTGPEKLFF. In DNA, the CDR3 is TGTGCCAGCAGCTTAAAGACGGGGCCGGAAAAACTGTTTTTT.

This clonotype was observed many times. The chain couples TRBV6-2 or TRBV6-3 to TRBJ2-3, with TRBD1 matching over 9 bases. CDR3 length: 15 residues. Germline V gene lookup returns CDR1 MNHEY and CDR2 SVGEGT. The V and J ends lost 3 bases and 4 bases, in that order; junction bases with no gene match: 5. CDR3 residues: CASSYGTGNPDTQYF. The CDR3 DNA reads as TGTGCCAGCAGTTATGGGACAGGGAATCCAGATACGCAGTATTTT.

In its sample, this clonotype was seen many times. This rearrangement joins TRBV7-2 to TRBJ2-1; tentatively, D is TRBD1 (6 bases). CDR1 is SGHTA, CDR2 FQGNSA, per germline. CDR3 length: 17 residues. Trimming shortened V by 3 bases and J by 7 bases, and 22 bases separated the two germline ends. The CDR3 loop reads CASSLNYGTGSVNEQFF. Here the CDR3 DNA reads TGTGCCAGCAGCTTGAATTACGGAACAGGGTCTGTAAATGAGCAGTTCTTC.

There are many counts of this clonotype. The CDR3 spells CASRPLGDTSSHTQYF. As DNA, the CDR3 is TGTGCCAGCCGACCTCTAGGGGACACCTCATCACATACGCAGTATTTT. V and J are TRBV6-1 and TRBJ2-3; perhaps TRBD1 as D (6 bases). Germline CDR1 is MNHNS and CDR2 is SASEGT. Trimming cost V 8 bases and J 7 bases, with 25 bases left between them. The CDR3 covers 16 residues.

This clonotype was detected ten times or more. V and J are TRBV29-1 and TRBJ2-3; D might be TRBD1 (6 bases). Germline V gene sequence: CDR1 SQVTM, CDR2 ANQGSEA. The germline V and J ends were trimmed by 5 bases and 5 bases, with 17 bases remaining between them. This CDR3 contains 14 residues. This CDR3 is CSVNFGTSRDTQYF. In nucleotides, the CDR3 is TGCAGCGTTAACTTCGGGACATCTCGAGATACGCAGTATTTT.

This clonotype has only a few counts. The chain links TRBV7-2 to TRBJ2-1; D is unclear. The V and J ends lost 0 bases and 3 bases respectively, with 6 bases between them. This CDR3 contains 14 residues. The germline gives CDR1 SGHTA, CDR2 FQGNSA. The CDR3 here is CASSLAARYNEQFF. The CDR3 nucleotides are TGTGCCAGCAGCTTAGCAGCCCGCTACAATGAGCAGTTCTTC.

This clonotype has a count of ten or more. CDR3 in DNA: TGTGCCACCACAGGGGATAGCGAGCAGTACTTC. Translating it yields CATTGDSEQYF. The chain links TRBV6-2 or TRBV6-3 to TRBJ2-7; TRBD1 matches 7 bases. The J segment lost 6 bases and the V segment lost 10 bases, leaving 6 bases of the junction unmatched. This CDR3 is 11 amino acids long. The V gene's germline CDR1 is MNHEY and CDR2 SVGEGT.

The V gene is TRBV7-2, the J gene TRBJ2-4; the match to TRBD1 covers 7 bases. The V segment lost 0 bases and the J segment 8 bases; nucleotides outside the gene matches: 10. The CDR3 totals 16 residues. Per the germline V gene, CDR1 is SGHTA and CDR2 is FQGNSA. The CDR3 spells CASSLARPDQGDIQYF. CDR3 nucleotides: TGTGCCAGCAGCTTAGCGCGGCCGGACCAGGGGGACATTCAGTACTTC. Full variable domain (rest looked up from reference TRBV7-2 and TRBJ2-4): GAGVSQSPSNKVTEKGKDVELRCDPISGHTALYWYRQSLGQGLEFLIYFQGNSAPDKSGLPSDRFSAERTGGSVSTLTIQRTQQEDSAVYLCASSLARPDQGDIQYFGAGTRLSVL.

The sample holds many counts of this clonotype. The chain combines TRBV29-1 with TRBJ1-2; D is unresolved. This CDR3 region has 14 residues. CDR1 and CDR2 from the germline V gene are SQVTM and ANQGSEA. The ends were cut back, 3 bases at V and 0 bases at J, with 11 bases in the middle. The CDR3 DNA follows: TGCAGCGTTGATTCCGCCCTCCCTAACTATGGCTACACCTTC. This codes for CSVDSALPNYGYTF.

This clonotype came up many times. The chain uses TRBV5-1 and TRBJ2-3; D not certain. Trimming removed 0 bases from V and 3 bases from J, with 11 bases in between. CDR1 is SGHRS, CDR2 YFSETQ, per germline. CDR3 length: 15 residues. CDR3 nucleotide sequence: TGCGCCAGCAGCTTGGCCCAACTTGTGACAGATACGCAGTATTTT. Its protein product is CASSLAQLVTDTQYF.

This clonotype was seen many times. V usage is TRBV7-9 and J usage is TRBJ2-5; D is tentatively TRBD1 or TRBD2 (5 bases each). V was shortened by 3 bases and J by 1 base, with 9 bases between the two germline ends. Per the germline V gene, CDR1 is SEHNR and CDR2 is FQNEAQ (reference sequence). The CDR3 is 14 amino acids. The CDR3 sequence is CASSLGVAQETQYF. The DNA of the CDR3 is TGTGCCAGCAGCTTGGGGGTTGCCCAAGAGACCCAGTACTTC.

Many counts were recorded for this clonotype. The chain combines TRBV20-1 with TRBJ2-7; D perhaps matches TRBD2 (6 bases). V shed 0 bases and J shed 7 bases, with 16 bases lying between them. The germline gives CDR1 DFQATT, CDR2 SNEGSKA (reference sequence). CDR3 length equals 14 residues. In nucleotides, the CDR3 is TGCAGTGCTAGAGATCTACTAGCAGTACAGGAGCAGTACTTC. Encoded protein: CSARDLLAVQEQYF.

A note on this clonotype: The conserved final phenylalanine or tryptophan is absent from the CDR3, which likely points to a read error. The chain recombines TRBV7-2 with TRBJ2-7, with a tentative D call TRBD2 (6 bases). Germline V gene data show CDR1 as SGHTA and CDR2 as FQGNSA. The length of the CDR3 is 14 residues. The germline V and J ends were trimmed by 7 bases and 5 bases, with 18 bases remaining between them. The CDR3 region is CASTTYAGTNEQYS. DNA for the CDR3: TGTGCCAGCACCACATACGCGGGAACGAACGAGCAGTACTCC.

This clonotype was detected ten times or more. The rearrangement links TRBV28 to TRBJ2-1, with 10 bases that match TRBD1. Unmatched junction bases numbered 7, after V lost 7 bases and J lost 4 bases. This CDR3 comprises 15 residues. In germline, CDR1 is MDHEN, CDR2 SYDVKM. Here the CDR3 DNA reads TGTGCCAGCACCACTCGGGACAGGGGTTACAATGAGCAGTTCTTC. As protein: CASTTRDRGYNEQFF.

The gene calls are TRBV6-1 and TRBJ1-2, with unresolved D. The V and J ends lost 3 bases and 9 bases respectively, with 8 bases between them. The CDR3 is 11 amino acids. CDR1 and CDR2 (germline): MNHNS, SASEGT. The CDR3 bases are TGTGCCAGCAGTGATCGGACCCGCTACACCTTC. Translated, it gives CASSDRTRYTF.

The rearrangement links TRBV25-1 to TRBJ2-1; 12 bases are a match to TRBD2. CDR3 length equals 16 residues. CDR1 is MGHDK and CDR2 is SYGVNS in the germline V gene. After removal of 8 bases from V and 6 bases from J, the junction contained 11 bases not matched to a gene. The CDR3 sequence is CASVGRLAGVLNEQFF. CDR3 nucleotide sequence: TGTGCCAGCGTGGGGCGACTAGCGGGAGTACTCAATGAGCAGTTCTTC.

This clonotype was observed many times. The chain recombines TRBV2 with TRBJ2-3, with 7 bases that match TRBD1. J gave up 2 bases and V 7 bases, and 6 bases lay outside the gene matches. Germline V gives CDR1 SNHLY, CDR2 FYNNEI. The CDR3 consists of 14 residues. CDR3 nucleotides: TGTGCCAGCAACAGGGACAGAGACACAGATACGCAGTATTTT. Its translation is CASNRDRDTDTQYF.

This clonotype was picked up many times. V usage is TRBV20-1 and J usage is TRBJ2-7, with 9 bases aligning to TRBD2. This CDR3 has 15 amino acids. Germline assignment: CDR1 DFQATT and CDR2 SNEGSKA (reference sequence). V trimming: 0 bases; J trimming: 0 bases; junction bases outside the gene matches: 3. The CDR3 DNA reads as TGCAGTGCTAGAGAGGGGACTAGCAACTCCTACGAGCAGTACTTC. As protein: CSAREGTSNSYEQYF.

Only a few counts were recorded for this clonotype. Sequence at one end of the junction differs from germline and may be a read error. This sequence joins TRBV20-1 and TRBJ2-2; the D is unclear. Germline V gene lookup returns CDR1 DFQATT and CDR2 SNEGSKA (reference sequence). This CDR3 is built from 17 residues. CDR3 residues: CCARDLSLLANTGELFF. CDR3 in DNA: TGCTGTGCTAGAGATCTAAGCCTACTCGCGAACACCGGGGAGCTGTTTTTT.

This clonotype was found many times. J is TRBJ2-1 and V is TRBV6-2 or TRBV6-3, with a possible D match to TRBD2 (5 bases). Germline V CDR1 and CDR2: MNHEY, SVGEGT. The CDR3 covers 12 residues. Trimming removed 2 bases at V and 15 bases at J, with 14 bases between. The CDR3 nucleotides are TGTGCCAGCAGTTACGACCGAGCGCGGGTGTTCTTC. It translates to CASSYDRARVFF.

Regarding this clonotype: This may stem from a read error, because a much larger clone lies one nucleotide away. The chain is built from TRBV11-2 and TRBJ2-5; no firm D call. Trimming removed 5 bases from V and 5 bases from J, with 15 bases in between. The CDR3 length is 14 residues. From germline, CDR1 is SGHAT and CDR2 FQNNGV. The chain's CDR3 is CASSPNGQCETQYF. The CDR3 DNA follows: TGTGCCAGCAGCCCCAACGGGCAGTGCGAGACCCAGTACTTC.

This clonotype occurred many times. This sequence joins TRBV7-2 and TRBJ1-5, with D perhaps matching TRBD1 (6 bases). Trimming removed 5 bases at V and 2 bases at J, with 10 bases between. Germline V CDR1 and CDR2: SGHTA, FQGNSA. CDR3 length equals 14 residues. The CDR3 spells CASSQGFGNQPQHF. The DNA for the CDR3 is TGTGCCAGCAGCCAGGGGTTTGGCAATCAGCCCCAGCATTTT.

This clonotype was found many times. V is TRBV5-8 and J is TRBJ2-3; the match to TRBD1 covers 9 bases. The germline CDR1 and CDR2 sequences are SGHTS and YDEGEE. With 10 bases clipped from V and 1 base from J, the junction kept 4 bases outside the gene matches. CDR3 length: 13 amino acids. CDR3 sequence (DNA): TGTGCCCGCCGGACAGGGGGCACAGATACGCAGTATTTT. Protein product: CARRTGGTDTQYF. The complete variable domain, with remaining parts taken from reference TRBV5-8 and TRBJ2-3, reads EAGVTQSPTHLIKTRGQQATLRCSPISGHTSVYWYQQALGLGLQFLLWYDEGEERNRGNFPPRFSGRQFPNYSSELNVNALELEDSALYLCARRTGGTDTQYFGPGTRLTVL.

In its sample, this clonotype was seen a few times. The chain couples TRBV20-1 to TRBJ2-7; D remains unclear. CDR1 and CDR2 (germline): DFQATT, SNEGSKA (reference sequence). CDR3 length: 14 amino acids. V was cut by 4 bases and J by 3 bases, with 16 bases left in between. CDR3 sequence reads: CSATIDPSIYEQYF. The CDR3 DNA is TGCAGTGCTACCATAGACCCTTCTATCTACGAGCAGTACTTC.

At least ten counts were recorded for this clonotype. This chain joins TRBV9 and TRBJ2-5; 8 nucleotides agree with TRBD1. The V gene's germline CDR1 is SGDLS and CDR2 YYNGEE. The CDR3 is made up of 14 amino acids. The V gene end was trimmed by 4 bases and the J gene end by 4 bases; junction bases not matched to a gene: 6. The CDR3 here is CASSRQGMRETQYF. CDR3 bases: TGTGCCAGCAGCCGACAGGGGATGAGAGAGACCCAGTACTTC.